The 2 T cell receptor beta chains given below trace back to one sample, sequenced in a study of blood T cell repertoires in COVID-19. Using immunoSEQ multiplex PCR, the repertoire was profiled, and TCRdb retains in-frame clones only, with some absent. The table lists some 300,000 clones, around nine tenths of them singletons. The sequenced material came from peripheral blood. Receptor source: a woman in her 70s with COVID-19, enrolled during active disease.

The chain is built from TRBV4-1 and TRBJ2-5; TRBD1 might be the D (6 bases). With 1 base removed from V and 4 bases from J, the gap between germline ends came to 10 bases. This CDR3 is 14 amino acids long. Germline values: CDR1 MGHRA, CDR2 YSYEKL. The CDR3: CASSQVVGAETQYF. The CDR3 nucleotides are TGCGCCAGCAGCCAAGTAGTGGGGGCAGAGACCCAGTACTTC.

The chain is built from TRBV29-1 and TRBJ2-3; 9 bases are shared with TRBD1. Germline V gene lookup returns CDR1 SQVTM and CDR2 ANQGSEA. The V segment lost 7 bases and the J segment 3 bases; nucleotides outside the gene matches: 8. The CDR3 extends over 14 amino acids. CDR3 sequence reads: CSAWGDRETDTQYF. CDR3 coding DNA: TGCAGCGCCTGGGGGGACAGGGAGACAGATACGCAGTATTTT.